This T cell receptor beta chain was recovered during a study of blood T cell repertoires in COVID-19. Study background: Acute and convalescent COVID-19 specimens originated in the United States, Italy and Spain. From T cells, B-cell-depleted T cells, or PBMCs came the material, which was cDNA or gDNA.

Original handling: Amplification from reference gene primers served as the basis for estimated nucleated cell counts. TCRdb's copy holds only in-frame clones and misses some; the assay was immunoSEQ multiplex PCR. V, J and clone size are taken as reported in that table, and D and trimming were inferred from the DNA itself. The repertoire has 200,000 to 300,000 clones, about nine tenths of them found once; the top ten carry approximately 3.3%. V dropped 4 bases and J dropped 6; count of bases not matched to a gene: 6. The V gene's germline CDR1 is LNHNV and CDR2 YYDKDF (reference sequence). This CDR3 spans 14 amino acids.

The sample comprised peripheral blood. The sequence derives from a woman between 40 and 55 years old with acute or convalescent COVID-19. The rearrangement joins TRBV15 to TRBJ1-5, with 7 bases identical to TRBD1. CDR3 sequence (DNA): TGTGCCACCAGCAAAGACAGGGTGGCTCAGCCCCAGCATTTT. Residues: CATSKDRVAQPQHF.